Listed below are T cell receptor beta chains from one sample, sequenced in a study of shared clonotypes between healthy human individuals. Measured with immunoSEQ multiplex PCR; TCRdb has only the in-frame clones, and not every one. The data hold some 2.1 million clones, with around 96% observed a single time. Sequences were obtained from naive CD8+ T cells sorted from blood. The receptors stem from a man younger than 30 in good health. Both conserved end residues are trimmed from each CDR3. The order of the fields is V gene, J gene, CDR3 protein.

>TRBV11-2|TRBJ2-7
ASSLEQGAHYEQY
>TRBV7-9|TRBJ2-7
ASRHDTGSEQY
>TRBV4-3|TRBJ2-1
ASSLGSYSYNEQF
>TRBV27|TRBJ1-2
ASSLRGGANYGYT
>TRBV6-5|TRBJ2-1
ASSYIGVNEQF
>TRBV6-6|TRBJ1-5
ASSFGTEGQPQH
>TRBV5-4|TRBJ2-7
ASSLVHSPYEQY
>TRBV4-2|TRBJ1-5
ASSQGSSNQPQH
>TRBV2|TRBJ2-2
ASSTGDTGELF
>TRBV7-6|TRBJ1-2
ASSLQARYGYT
>TRBV7-9|TRBJ1-2
ASSPFDRDAFYGYT
>TRBV27|TRBJ1-1
ASSLAAGEAF
>TRBV6-1|TRBJ2-2
ASSEIVVMTNTGELF
>TRBV6-6|TRBJ2-1
ASSYSGTGNEQF
>TRBV5-1|TRBJ1-2
ASSLDPGAGSGGYT
>TRBV5-4|TRBJ2-7
ASSLGALEQY
>TRBV18|TRBJ1-5
ASSPERQGSNQPQH
>TRBV13|TRBJ2-6
ASSLVKGSGANVLT
>TRBV13|TRBJ2-5
ASSLGEEMAQY
>TRBV4-3|TRBJ2-1
ASSQDTSAISYNEQF
>TRBV11-2|TRBJ2-5
ASSLGATGVAETQY
>TRBV13|TRBJ2-1
ASSLGQGVREQF
>TRBV27|TRBJ2-1
ASSLLIEQGTWEQF